This T cell receptor beta chain was observed in a study of somatic mutations in cytotoxic T cells in rheumatoid arthritis. Using immunoSEQ multiplex PCR, the repertoire was profiled, and TCRdb retains in-frame clones only, with some absent. Here the sample spans 19,000 or so clones, under 85% being singletons. This CDR3 spans 13 amino acids. Germline CDR1 is SGHNT and CDR2 is YENEEA. Trimming took 5 bases from V and 3 from J, leaving 10 bases between them. The TCR comes from a young man with rheumatoid arthritis. Source material: CD8+ T cells sorted from blood. The chain combines TRBV11-3 with TRBJ1-1, with no clear D. The CDR3 nucleotides are TGTGCCAGCAGCGATACGCCGGACACTGAAGCTTTCTTT. This gives the protein CASSDTPDTEAFF.